A selection of T cell receptor beta chains follows, all from one sample in a study of metastatic and nonmetastatic thyroid tumors. Using MiXCR, TCRdb reanalyzed the PCR reads. The table shows around 30,000 clones, with over 15% occurring only once. Sample: blood. The receptors stem from a female donor with papillary thyroid cancer or a benign thyroid nodule (not recorded which). Some clones in this sample may be carry-over from other donors' samples. The CDR3 runs from the conserved cysteine through the conserved F or W. D genes are given only for firm matches. Rows may omit the clone size; those that give it use once, few, many or a size class.

D: TRBD2
J: TRBJ2-6
V: TRBV10-3
size: -
CDR3: CAISQLSGSYGANVPTF
DNA: TGTGCCATCAGTCAACTTAGCGGGTCATATGGGGCCAACGTCCCGACTTTC

D: TRBD1
J: TRBJ1-2
V: TRBV7-9
size: many
CDR3: CASSHTGGEGYTF
DNA: TGTGCCAGCAGCCATACAGGGGGCGAGGGCTACACCTTC

D: -
J: TRBJ1-2
V: TRBV28
size: few
CDR3: CASTESNDYGYTF
DNA: TGTGCCAGCACAGAGTCTAACGACTATGGCTACACCTTC

D: TRBD2
J: TRBJ2-5
V: TRBV19
size: many
CDR3: CASSATSGVETQYF
DNA: TGTGCCAGTAGCGCGACTAGCGGGGTCGAGACCCAGTACTTC

D: -
J: TRBJ2-7
V: TRBV19
size: many
CDR3: CASSIFQGNYEQYF
DNA: TGTGCCAGTAGTATTTTCCAGGGGAACTACGAGCAGTACTTC

D: -
J: TRBJ1-1
V: TRBV27
size: medium-sized
CDR3: CASSFGPPLRNTEAFF
DNA: TGTGCCAGCAGTTTTGGACCCCCTTTGAGGAACACTGAAGCTTTCTTT

D: TRBD1
J: TRBJ1-1
V: TRBV29-1
size: many
CDR3: CSVAGTGKAFF
DNA: TGCAGCGTCGCGGGGACAGGGAAAGCTTTCTTT

D: -
J: TRBJ2-2
V: TRBV11-2
size: -
CDR3: CASHPIDTANTGELFF
DNA: TGTGCCAGCCACCCTATTGACACTGCGAACACCGGGGAGCTGTTTTTT

D: -
J: TRBJ2-1
V: TRBV30
size: many
CDR3: CAWSEPLLTPDHNYNEQFF
DNA: TGTGCCTGGAGTGAGCCCCTCCTAACACCCGACCACAACTACAATGAGCAGTTCTTC

D: -
J: TRBJ2-2
V: TRBV30
size: many
CDR3: CAWSVQRTPPGELFF
DNA: TGTGCCTGGAGTGTACAGCGGACTCCCCCCGGGGAGCTGTTTTTT

D: -
J: TRBJ1-2
V: TRBV10-3
size: few
CDR3: CAINRGGEVYGHTF
DNA: TGTGCCATCAACCGCGGGGGCGAGGTCTATGGCCACACCTTC

D: TRBD1
J: TRBJ1-1
V: TRBV11-2
size: many
CDR3: CASSLTPGTGTTGAFF
DNA: TGTGCCAGCAGCTTAACTCCCGGGACAGGCACAACGGGGGCTTTCTTT

D: -
J: TRBJ2-2
V: TRBV5-6
size: -
CDR3: CASSRRRGSDTWELFF
DNA: TGTGCCAGCAGCCGGCGGCGTGGATCGGACACCTGGGAGCTGTTTTTT

D: TRBD2
J: TRBJ2-1
V: TRBV20-1
size: many
CDR3: CSAISGTNSNEQFF
DNA: TGCAGTGCTATTAGCGGGACCAATTCCAATGAGCAGTTCTTC

D: TRBD1
J: TRBJ1-2
V: TRBV18
size: many
CDR3: CASSPGTGSISRYGYTF
DNA: TGTGCCAGCTCACCCGGGACAGGGAGTATTAGCCGCTATGGCTACACCTTC

D: -
J: TRBJ1-2
V: TRBV12-3/TRBV12-4
size: many
CDR3: CASSFRGGERYTF
DNA: TGTGCCAGCAGTTTTAGGGGGGGAGAGCGCTACACCTTC

D: -
J: TRBJ2-7
V: TRBV5-1
size: -
CDR3: CASSWAGSYEQYF
DNA: TGCGCCAGCAGCTGGGCGGGTTCCTACGAGCAGTACTTC

D: -
J: TRBJ2-4
V: TRBV6-2/TRBV6-3
size: many
CDR3: CASSGQFPKNIQYF
DNA: TGTGCCAGCAGTGGACAGTTTCCCAAAAACATTCAGTACTTC

D: -
J: TRBJ1-6
V: TRBV20-1
size: many
CDR3: CSANENSPLHF
DNA: TGCAGTGCAAACGAGAATTCGCCCCTCCACTTT

D: -
J: TRBJ1-2
V: TRBV30
size: -
CDR3: CAWSAGVDYGYTF
DNA: TGTGCCTGGAGTGCAGGGGTTGACTATGGCTACACCTTC

D: TRBD1
J: TRBJ2-1
V: TRBV20-1
size: -
CDR3: CSASGQGGWNEQFF
DNA: TGCAGTGCTAGTGGACAGGGGGGATGGAATGAGCAGTTCTTC

D: -
J: TRBJ2-7
V: TRBV19
size: few
CDR3: CDSSEQGRAYEQYF
DNA: TGTGACAGTAGCGAACAGGGCCGAGCCTACGAGCAGTACTTC

D: TRBD1
J: TRBJ1-1
V: TRBV7-2
size: many
CDR3: CASSLQGAGNTEAFF
DNA: TGTGCCAGCAGCTTGCAGGGGGCGGGGAACACTGAAGCTTTCTTT

D: TRBD2
J: TRBJ2-1
V: TRBV6-4
size: few
CDR3: CASIYSLAGGNEQFF
DNA: TGTGCCAGCATTTACTCACTAGCGGGAGGCAATGAGCAGTTCTTC

D: TRBD2
J: TRBJ2-7
V: TRBV11-2
size: -
CDR3: CASSQGLAGLTSYEQYF
DNA: TGTGCCAGCAGCCAGGGACTAGCGGGATTAACCTCCTACGAGCAGTACTTC

D: -
J: TRBJ2-6
V: TRBV5-1
size: many
CDR3: CASSFRDRANVLTF
DNA: TGCGCCAGCAGCTTCAGGGATAGGGCCAACGTCCTGACTTTC

D: -
J: TRBJ1-1
V: TRBV18
size: many
CDR3: CASSPFSEAGTEAFF
DNA: TGTGCCAGCTCACCATTCTCCGAGGCGGGCACTGAAGCTTTCTTT

D: -
J: TRBJ1-1
V: TRBV7-3
size: many
CDR3: CASSRLMNTEAFF
DNA: TGTGCCAGCAGCCGCCTCATGAACACTGAAGCTTTCTTT

D: -
J: TRBJ1-3
V: TRBV12-3/TRBV12-4
size: many
CDR3: CASSLRHSGNTIYF
DNA: TGTGCCAGCAGTTTACGTCACTCTGGAAACACCATATATTTT

D: -
J: TRBJ2-6
V: TRBV20-1
size: -
CDR3: CSARAGQRLGANVLTF
DNA: TGCAGCGCTAGAGCGGGCCAGCGCCTTGGGGCCAACGTCCTGACCTTC

D: TRBD1
J: TRBJ2-2
V: TRBV3-1
size: many
CDR3: CASSPKGTDYTGELFF
DNA: TGTGCCAGCAGCCCGAAAGGGACAGACTACACCGGGGAGCTGTTTTTT

D: TRBD2
J: TRBJ2-3
V: TRBV3-1
size: many
CDR3: CASSQGRGALYTDTQYF
DNA: TGTGCCAGCAGCCAGGGGCGGGGGGCTCTCTACACAGATACGCAGTATTTT

D: TRBD1
J: TRBJ2-7
V: TRBV20-1
size: -
CDR3: CSAPPRDSGSYEWYF
DNA: TGCAGTGCTCCACCCCGGGACAGCGGATCCTACGAGTGGTACTTC

D: TRBD2
J: TRBJ2-7
V: TRBV10-3
size: many
CDR3: CAISYLAGGYEQYF
DNA: TGTGCCATCAGTTACCTAGCGGGGGGCTACGAGCAGTACTTC

D: -
J: TRBJ2-7
V: TRBV12-5
size: many
CDR3: CASGLGEFSYEQYF
DNA: TGTGCTAGTGGCCTCGGGGAGTTCTCCTACGAGCAGTACTTC

D: -
J: TRBJ2-5
V: TRBV6-1
size: few
CDR3: CVSAGKSVWETQYF
DNA: TGTGTCAGCGCCGGAAAGTCAGTCTGGGAGACCCAGTACTTC

D: TRBD2
J: TRBJ2-1
V: TRBV20-1
size: many
CDR3: CSASDRGRANNEQFF
DNA: TGCAGTGCTAGCGATCGTGGGAGGGCCAACAATGAGCAGTTCTTC

D: -
J: TRBJ2-1
V: TRBV5-1
size: many
CDR3: CASSQMGGEQFF
DNA: TGCGCCAGCAGCCAGATGGGGGGCGAGCAGTTCTTC

D: TRBD2
J: TRBJ2-1
V: TRBV18
size: many
CDR3: CASSSGLAGGPVGNEQFF
DNA: TGTGCCAGCTCCTCGGGACTAGCGGGAGGACCGGTGGGGAATGAGCAGTTCTTC

D: TRBD2
J: TRBJ2-1
V: TRBV5-5
size: once
CDR3: CASTSTVGGDEQFF
DNA: TGTGCCAGCACCTCAACAGTGGGGGGGGATGAGCAGTTCTTC

D: -
J: TRBJ2-7
V: TRBV12-3/TRBV12-4
size: few
CDR3: CASSNQGTHGFEQYF
DNA: TGTGCCAGCAGTAACCAGGGGACCCACGGGTTCGAGCAGTACTTC

D: -
J: TRBJ2-7
V: TRBV7-3
size: medium-sized
CDR3: CASSLTGTEQYF
DNA: TGTGCCAGCAGCTTAACTGGGACCGAGCAGTACTTC

D: TRBD1
J: TRBJ2-7
V: TRBV10-3
size: few
CDR3: CAISESGQGSYEQYF
DNA: TGTGCCATCAGTGAGTCGGGACAGGGGAGTTACGAGCAGTACTTC

D: -
J: TRBJ2-7
V: TRBV20-1
size: medium-sized
CDR3: CSARGGGVQGPRYF
DNA: TGCAGTGCTAGAGGGGGAGGGGTACAGGGGCCAAGGTACTTC

D: TRBD2
J: TRBJ2-7
V: TRBV7-3
size: many
CDR3: CASSETSGSYEQYF
DNA: TGTGCCAGCAGCGAAACTAGCGGGAGCTACGAGCAGTACTTC

D: -
J: TRBJ1-3
V: TRBV7-6
size: -
CDR3: CASSLVGDHGNTIYF
DNA: TGTGCCAGCAGCTTAGTGGGGGACCATGGAAACACCATATATTTT

D: TRBD2
J: TRBJ2-7
V: TRBV11-3
size: many
CDR3: CASSLLAGASAPYEQYF
DNA: TGTGCCAGCAGCTTACTAGCGGGGGCCTCTGCGCCCTACGAGCAGTACTTC

D: -
J: TRBJ2-3
V: TRBV4-3
size: many
CDR3: CASSQAWGGGTDTQYF
DNA: TGCGCCAGCAGCCAAGCATGGGGCGGGGGCACAGATACGCAGTATTTT

D: -
J: TRBJ2-7
V: TRBV13
size: many
CDR3: CASSLDGRGYEQYF
DNA: TGTGCCAGCAGCTTAGATGGTAGGGGCTACGAGCAGTACTTC

D: -
J: TRBJ2-2
V: TRBV20-1
size: many
CDR3: CSAPGNTGELFF
DNA: TGCAGTGCGCCAGGGAACACCGGGGAGCTGTTTTTT

D: -
J: TRBJ1-1
V: TRBV28
size: many
CDR3: CASSLDSGMNTEAFF
DNA: TGTGCCAGCAGTTTAGACAGTGGAATGAACACTGAAGCTTTCTTT

D: -
J: TRBJ2-1
V: TRBV6-5
size: many
CDR3: CASSYEEGPNEQFF
DNA: TGTGCCAGCAGTTACGAAGAGGGGCCCAATGAGCAGTTCTTC

D: TRBD1
J: TRBJ2-5
V: TRBV20-1
size: -
CDR3: CSARDLWTGFLETQYF
DNA: TGCAGTGCTAGAGATCTCTGGACAGGGTTTTTGGAGACCCAGTACTTC

D: TRBD2
J: TRBJ2-1
V: TRBV19
size: many
CDR3: CASSPWRQTSGANEQFF
DNA: TGTGCCAGTAGTCCGTGGAGGCAGACTAGCGGGGCCAATGAGCAGTTCTTC

D: -
J: TRBJ2-6
V: TRBV11-2
size: many
CDR3: CASSSWGANVLTF
DNA: TGTGCCAGCAGCTCATGGGGGGCCAACGTCCTGACTTTC

D: -
J: TRBJ2-5
V: TRBV20-1
size: many
CDR3: CSARAGTVGGETQYF
DNA: TGCAGTGCCAGGGCGGGAACAGTGGGCGGTGAGACCCAGTACTTC

D: -
J: TRBJ2-4
V: TRBV10-3
size: many
CDR3: CAISESIAGKNIQYF
DNA: TGTGCCATCAGTGAGTCGATTGCAGGCAAAAACATTCAGTACTTC